Below are 10 T cell receptor beta chains sequenced from a single sample in a study of Graves' ophthalmopathy and Graves' hyperthyroidism. The TCR beta CDR3 regions underwent amplification from RNA transcripts. Following a first-round RT-PCR that used HTBI primers, a second-round multiplex PCR was carried out. TCRdb independently ran MiXCR on the multiplex PCR reads; one entry per CDR3 protein. The sample includes over a million distinct CDR3 sequences, 35% to 40% seen only once; the top ten take around 10%. The sequenced sample consisted of peripheral blood or thyroid tissue (not recorded which). The receptors shown here come from an adult man with Graves' hyperthyroidism.

Many counts were recorded for this clonotype. The chain has TRBV29-1 and TRBJ1-2; possibly TRBD1 for D (5 bases). This CDR3 is 11 amino acids long. V shed 7 bases and J shed 2 bases, with 8 bases lying between them. The germline V gene has CDR1 SQVTM and CDR2 ANQGSEA. The CDR3 DNA sequence: TGCAGCGAGGGGTCCAACTATGGCTACACCTTC. This encodes CSEGSNYGYTF.

The chain recombines TRBV4-1 with TRBJ2-7; perhaps TRBD2 as D (5 bases). CDR3 length: 13 amino acids. In germline, CDR1 is MGHRA, CDR2 YSYEKL. The ends were cut back, 5 bases at V and 4 bases at J, with 12 bases in the middle. The CDR3 DNA is TGCGCCAGCAGCTGGACTGAGGAATACGAGCAGTACTTC. Translation: CASSWTEEYEQYF.

This clonotype was counted at least ten times. The chain couples TRBV6-5 to TRBJ1-2; D is unresolved. Trimming removed 2 bases at V and 0 bases at J, with 10 bases between. The CDR3 is 15 residues long. Per the germline V gene, CDR1 is MNHEY and CDR2 is SVGAGI. In nucleotides, the CDR3 is TGTGCCAGCAGTTACCTGGCTAACGCTAACTATGGCTACACCTTC. Translated: CASSYLANANYGYTF.

A few counts support this clonotype. The rearrangement joins TRBV6-5 to TRBJ1-1; no reliable D call. Trimming removed 5 bases at V and 10 bases at J, with 11 bases between. Germline V lookup: CDR1 MNHEY, CDR2 SVGAGI. CDR3 length: 11 amino acids. CDR3 in amino acids: CASSAGSGAFF. The CDR3, as DNA: TGTGCCAGCAGTGCTGGCTCAGGAGCTTTCTTT.

This clonotype was recorded a few times. The chain recombines TRBV20-1 with TRBJ2-7; D is possibly TRBD2 (7 bases). The CDR3 runs to 15 residues. Trimming removed 1 base at V and 4 bases at J, with 17 bases between. Looked up from germline, CDR1 is DFQATT and CDR2 is SNEGSKA (reference sequence). CDR3 sequence (DNA): TGCAGTGCTAGAGGAGAGGTCGGGGGGCGGTACGAGCAGTACTTC. Residues: CSARGEVGGRYEQYF.

Points on this clonotype: Compared with germline, one end of the junction differs, possibly owing to a read error. The V call is TRBV9, the J call TRBJ2-7, with TRBD1 identical over 8 bases. The CDR3 is made up of 15 amino acids. The germline V gene encodes CDR1 SGDLS and CDR2 YYNGEE. The CDR3 sequence is CPSSPQTGVEGEQYF. The CDR3, as DNA: TGTCCCAGCAGCCCTCAGACAGGGGTCGAAGGCGAGCAGTACTTC.

The chain has TRBV5-5 and TRBJ1-1; 9 bases align to TRBD1. The CDR3 covers 20 residues. V lost 4 bases to trimming and J lost 0 bases; unmatched junction nucleotides: 19. From germline, CDR1 is SGHKS and CDR2 YYEKEE (reference sequence). The DNA of the CDR3 is TGTGCCAGCAGCCCTGTAGGGACAGGGTTTGTCGGGTACATGAACACTGAAGCTTTCTTT. Residues: CASSPVGTGFVGYMNTEAFF.

There are many counts of this clonotype. V usage is TRBV5-1 and J usage is TRBJ1-1; D gene ambiguous. Trimming took off 0 bases at V and 8 bases at J, with 11 bases between the two ends. The germline V gene has CDR1 SGHRS and CDR2 YFSETQ. CDR3 size: 13 residues. CDR3 DNA sequence: TGCGCCAGCAGCTTGGGCAATAGACCAGAAGCTTTCTTT. It is translated as CASSLGNRPEAFF.

This clonotype has more than one count but fewer than ten. The chain links TRBV7-9 to TRBJ2-7; D remains unclear. V shed 1 base and J shed 0 bases, with 10 bases lying between them. Per germline, CDR1 SEHNR and CDR2 FQNEAQ (reference sequence). The CDR3 is 15 residues long. The CDR3 spells CASSLDHASSYEQYF. DNA of the CDR3: TGTGCCAGCAGCTTAGATCACGCCAGCTCCTACGAGCAGTACTTC.

Comments on this clonotype: Given a much more abundant clone one base away, this may be a read error. The chain employs TRBV20-1 and TRBJ2-6, with 9 bases that match TRBD1. Germline V gene data show CDR1 as DFQATT and CDR2 as SNEGSKA (reference sequence). V gave up 5 bases and J gave up 3 bases; unmatched junction bases: 17. This CDR3 comprises 19 residues. In nucleotides, the CDR3 is TGCAGTGCTTGGGCAACTCCGGGACAGGGAGTTTTTGGGGCCAACGTCCTGACTTTC. Translation gives CSAWATPGQGVFGANVLTF.